This entry lists 6 T cell receptor beta chains sequenced from one sample in a study of early T cells in non-severe SARS-CoV-2 infection. TCRdb fed the 5' RACE reads into MiXCR, producing one record per CDR3 protein. The profile covers about 63,000 distinct CDR3 sequences, with approximately 13% appearing a single time and around 4.5% taken by the ten largest. The sequenced material came from whole blood. The origin of the receptors is an adult who was a healthcare worker with PCR-confirmed SARS-CoV-2 infection or an uninfected control (not recorded which).

The sample holds many counts of this clonotype. The chain carries TRBV11-2 and TRBJ2-7; D perhaps matches TRBD1 (6 bases). V gave up 4 bases and J gave up 2 bases, with 12 bases separating them. The CDR3 has 14 amino acids. Looked up from germline, CDR1 is SGHAT and CDR2 is FQNNGV. The CDR3 loop is CASSSGAEAYEQYF. The CDR3, as DNA: TGTGCCAGCAGCTCAGGGGCAGAGGCCTACGAGCAGTACTTC.

This clonotype has at least ten counts. The V and J genes are TRBV5-4 and TRBJ1-5; perhaps TRBD1 as D (5 bases). V lost 5 bases and J lost 0, with 21 bases in between. The CDR3 runs to 18 residues. CDR1 and CDR2 (germline): SGHNT, YYREEE (reference sequence). The CDR3 DNA sequence: TGTGCCAGCAGTTCTTCACACGGGGGGATTGATAGCAATCAGCCCCAGCATTTT. This translates into CASSSSHGGIDSNQPQHF.

This clonotype was observed a single time. Possible read error: a much larger clone is one base away. The gene calls are TRBV12-3 or TRBV12-4 and TRBJ1-5, with D possibly TRBD1 on 6 matching bases. This CDR3 is built from 15 residues. The V and J ends lost 9 bases and 4 bases respectively, with 19 bases between them. CDR3 DNA sequence: TGTGCCAGGAGCTGGGGGTCAGGGGTTAATCAGCCCCAGCATTTT. It yields the protein CARSWGSGVNQPQHF.

V usage is TRBV12-3 or TRBV12-4 and J usage is TRBJ1-3, with TRBD1 identical over 9 bases. Trimming cost V 4 bases and J 4 bases; bases outside gene matches: 5. The CDR3 is 15 residues long. CDR3 amino acids: CASSSGTGKGNTIYF. CDR3 nucleotide sequence: TGTGCCAGCAGTTCTGGGACAGGGAAAGGAAACACCATATATTTT.

V gene TRBV5-1 combines with J gene TRBJ2-3; no definite D call. V lost 4 bases to trimming and J lost 2 bases, with 2 bases between them. This CDR3 is built from 11 residues. CDR1 is SGHRS and CDR2 is YFSETQ in the germline V gene. The CDR3 nucleotides are TGCGCCAGCAGCGACACAGATACGCAGTATTTT. Translation: CASSDTDTQYF.

As for this clonotype: A much larger clone sits a single nucleotide away, making a read error possible. The chain couples TRBV29-1 to TRBJ2-3; D is perhaps TRBD1 or TRBD2 (6 bases each). Trimming pared 8 bases from V and 1 base from J, leaving 16 bases between. Germline CDR1 is SQVTM and CDR2 is ANQGSEA. The CDR3 consists of 14 residues. The CDR3 coding sequence is TGCAGCTTCGAATGGGGGGCTGGCACAGATACGCAGTATTTT. The encoded protein is CSFEWGAGTDTQYF.